The 21 T cell receptor beta chains reported below all come from one sample, sequenced in a study of blood T cell repertoires in COVID-19. The method was immunoSEQ multiplex PCR; TCRdb's version includes in-frame clones alone and lacks a portion of them. This table holds around 190,000 clones, approximately 75% found once. Sample: PBMCs or T cells enriched from blood (not recorded which). Source of these receptors: a man in his forties or fifties who had recovered from COVID-19.

This chain joins TRBV27 and TRBJ2-7; the match to TRBD1 covers 9 bases. The CDR3 consists of 16 residues. CDR1 is MNHEY and CDR2 is SMNVEV in the germline V gene (reference sequence). The trim removed 5 bases at V and 3 bases at J, leaving 11 bases unmatched. The CDR3 DNA reads TGTGCCAGCAGTCTTAAGGGGACAGGGATCGGCTACGAGCAGTACTTC. Translation gives CASSLKGTGIGYEQYF.

V and J are TRBV3-1 (or the pseudogene TRBV3-2) and TRBJ2-1, with 10 bases fitting TRBD2. V lost 4 bases and J lost 9; bases outside the gene matches: 0. The CDR3 is 12 residues long. In germline, CDR1 is LGHDT, CDR2 YNNKEL (reference sequence). The DNA for the CDR3 is TGTGCCAGCAGCCGACTAGCGGGTGAGCAGTTCTTC. This encodes CASSRLAGEQFF.

The chain joins TRBV10-3 to TRBJ2-5; 7 bases match TRBD2. This CDR3 contains 15 residues. Unmatched junction bases numbered 8, after V lost 6 bases and J lost 1 base. Germline CDR1 ENHRY, CDR2 SYGVKD. CDR3 nucleotides: TGTGCCATCAGCACTGGAGGCGGGGGCCAAGAGACCCAGTACTTC. It encodes CAISTGGGGQETQYF.

On this clone: In the same sample, other DNA sequences code for this CDR3. The chain has TRBV29-1 and TRBJ2-5, with D perhaps matching TRBD2 (6 bases). Germline V gives CDR1 SQVTM, CDR2 ANQGSEA. V lost 2 bases and J lost 4, with 8 bases in between. The CDR3 has 12 amino acids. CDR3 protein: CSVEWGVETQYF. DNA of the CDR3: TGCAGCGTTGAATGGGGGGTAGAGACCCAGTACTTC.

J is TRBJ1-5 and V is TRBV15; possibly TRBD1 for D (5 bases). Germline-derived CDR1 and CDR2 are LNHNV and YYDKDF (reference sequence). The CDR3 covers 14 residues. Trimming removed 8 bases from V and 4 bases from J, with 15 bases in between. The CDR3 coding sequence is TGTGCCACCCGCGGGACCGGAGGGAATCAGCCCCAGCATTTT. Its protein product is CATRGTGGNQPQHF.

This clone was seen just once. The chain carries TRBV7-9 and TRBJ2-7, with D possibly TRBD2 on 6 matching bases. Per the germline V gene, CDR1 is SEHNR and CDR2 is FQNEAQ (reference sequence). The CDR3 length is 16 residues. The V gene lost 3 bases and the J gene lost 3 bases, with 18 bases spanning the gap. The CDR3 DNA is TGTGCCAGCAGCTTTACCCGCGGGGCAGACAACTACGAGCAGTACTTC. This sequence encodes CASSFTRGADNYEQYF.

V usage is TRBV5-1 and J usage is TRBJ2-5; 7 nucleotides line up with TRBD1. The CDR3 sequence is 15 residues long. Germline CDR1 and CDR2: SGHRS and YFSETQ. V dropped 4 bases and J dropped 5; count of bases not matched to a gene: 11. CDR3 residues: CASSRTRQGRETQYF. CDR3 nucleotides: TGCGCCAGCAGCCGAACCCGACAGGGTCGTGAGACCCAGTACTTC.

This clone was counted between two and nine times. The chain recombines TRBV10-2 with TRBJ1-1, with 7 bases that match TRBD1. V lost 7 bases to trimming and J lost 4 bases; unmatched junction nucleotides: 3. This CDR3 spans 12 amino acids. Germline CDR1 reads WSHSY; CDR2 reads SAAADI. CDR3 residues: CASKQGGTEAFF. The CDR3 nucleotides read TGCGCCAGCAAGCAGGGGGGCACTGAAGCTTTCTTT.

The CDR3 protein is CASSQYRGTNEKLFF. CDR3 DNA sequence: TGTGCCAGCAGCCAATACAGGGGAACTAATGAAAAACTGTTTTTT. The rearrangement uses TRBV7-7 and TRBJ1-4, with TRBD1 matching over 7 bases. The CDR3 contains 15 residues. Per germline, CDR1 SSHAT and CDR2 FNYEAQ (reference sequence). V trimming: 5 bases; J trimming: 1 base; junction bases outside the gene matches: 4.

The chain employs TRBV6-1 and TRBJ2-7; D not resolved. There are 12 residues in the CDR3. CDR1 is MNHNS, CDR2 SASEGT, per germline. Deletions cut 2 bases from V and 9 bases from J, with 11 bases between. In DNA, the CDR3 is TGTGCCAGCAGTGAAAAATCGTCCGTGCAGTACTTC. Encoded protein: CASSEKSSVQYF.

The rearrangement links TRBV24-1 to TRBJ1-4; D is perhaps TRBD1 (6 bases). Trimming took off 3 bases at V and 0 bases at J, with 10 bases between the two ends. The germline CDR1 and CDR2 sequences are KGHDR and SFDVKD. The CDR3 extends over 16 amino acids. The CDR3: CATSDGQPATNEKLFF. CDR3 nucleotide sequence: TGTGCCACCAGTGATGGACAGCCTGCAACTAATGAAAAACTGTTTTTT.

This clone came up once. This CDR3 is CASSQALAGDGYEQYF. The CDR3 DNA sequence: TGCGCCAGCAGCCAAGCGTTAGCGGGAGATGGCTACGAGCAGTACTTC. V is TRBV4-1 and J is TRBJ2-7; 9 bases map to TRBD2. This CDR3 comprises 16 residues. Trimming took 1 base from V and 3 from J; bases not matched to a gene: 7. Germline V lookup: CDR1 MGHRA, CDR2 YSYEKL.

The CDR3 sequence is CASGGQVGNYGYTF. The DNA of the CDR3 is TGTGCCAGCGGGGGACAGGTGGGAAACTATGGCTACACCTTC. The chain links TRBV7-8 to TRBJ1-2; the match to TRBD1 covers 8 bases. Looked up from germline, CDR1 is SGHVS and CDR2 is FQNEAQ. V trimming: 8 bases; J trimming: 2 bases; junction bases outside the gene matches: 7. This CDR3 is 14 amino acids long.

The CDR3 loop is CATSPREGRPYNEQFF. The DNA for the CDR3 is TGTGCCACCAGTCCCCGGGAGGGCAGGCCCTACAATGAGCAGTTCTTC. This chain uses TRBV24-1 with TRBJ2-1, with 8 positions matching TRBD2. The ends lost 6 bases at V and 2 bases at J; junction bases unmatched: 8. Germline V lookup: CDR1 KGHDR, CDR2 SFDVKD. The CDR3 length is 16 residues.

The chain links TRBV10-3 to TRBJ2-1; 7 bases fit TRBD2. V lost 3 bases to trimming and J lost 9 bases; unmatched junction nucleotides: 8. Germline values: CDR1 ENHRY, CDR2 SYGVKD. CDR3 length: 14 residues. Here the CDR3 DNA reads TGTGCCATCAGTGATGGCGGGAGAACGGGTGAGCAGTTCTTC. This gives the protein CAISDGGRTGEQFF.

The chain recombines TRBV9 with TRBJ1-6; D is perhaps TRBD1 (5 bases). The germline V gene encodes CDR1 SGDLS and CDR2 YYNGEE. V was shortened by 7 bases and J by 4 bases, with 15 bases between the two germline ends. The CDR3 covers 15 residues. The CDR3, as DNA: TGTGCCAGCGTCATAGGGGATGAATATAATTCACCCCTCCACTTT. Its translation: CASVIGDEYNSPLHF.

The rearrangement links TRBV7-3 to TRBJ1-2, with D maybe TRBD1 (6 bases). The V and J ends lost 5 bases and 4 bases respectively, with 14 bases between them. Germline V gives CDR1 SGHTA, CDR2 FQGTGA. CDR3 length: 14 amino acids. The CDR3 loop reads CASSPQGISYGYTF. CDR3 bases: TGTGCCAGCAGCCCACAGGGCATCAGCTATGGCTACACCTTC.

The CDR3, as DNA: TGCGCCAGCAGCACCAGCGGGAGGGCCCTCGAGCAGTACTTC. It encodes CASSTSGRALEQYF. The chain employs TRBV10-1 and TRBJ2-7; 10 positions agree with TRBD2. J lost 6 bases, V lost 6 bases, and 8 bases had no gene match. The CDR3 covers 14 residues. CDR1 and CDR2 (germline): WNHNN, SYGVQD (reference sequence).

V usage is TRBV6-1 and J usage is TRBJ2-7; possible D gene TRBD1, 6 bases. Looked up from germline, CDR1 is MNHNS and CDR2 is SASEGT. The CDR3 has 15 amino acids. V lost 2 bases and J lost 2, with 13 bases in between. This CDR3 is CASSEPGTPPYEQYF. The CDR3 DNA sequence: TGTGCCAGCAGTGAACCCGGGACACCGCCCTACGAGCAGTACTTC.

The chain carries TRBV5-1 and TRBJ2-1; 8 bases are shared with TRBD1. This CDR3 is built from 13 residues. CDR1 is SGHRS and CDR2 is YFSETQ in the germline V gene. V lost 1 base, J lost 7 bases, and 1 base stayed unmatched. This CDR3 is CASSLNRGNEQFF. The CDR3 bases are TGCGCCAGCAGCTTGAACAGGGGGAATGAGCAGTTCTTC.

In nucleotides, the CDR3 is TGTGCCAGCAGCCAGGGACAAGGGGAGACCCAGTACTTC. Amino acid sequence: CASSQGQGETQYF. The chain combines TRBV3-1 (or the pseudogene TRBV3-2) with TRBJ2-5; D perhaps matches TRBD1 (6 bases). The germline CDR1 and CDR2 sequences are LGHDT and YNNKEL (reference sequence). V lost 3 bases, J lost 5 bases, and 10 bases lay in between. The CDR3 is made up of 13 amino acids.